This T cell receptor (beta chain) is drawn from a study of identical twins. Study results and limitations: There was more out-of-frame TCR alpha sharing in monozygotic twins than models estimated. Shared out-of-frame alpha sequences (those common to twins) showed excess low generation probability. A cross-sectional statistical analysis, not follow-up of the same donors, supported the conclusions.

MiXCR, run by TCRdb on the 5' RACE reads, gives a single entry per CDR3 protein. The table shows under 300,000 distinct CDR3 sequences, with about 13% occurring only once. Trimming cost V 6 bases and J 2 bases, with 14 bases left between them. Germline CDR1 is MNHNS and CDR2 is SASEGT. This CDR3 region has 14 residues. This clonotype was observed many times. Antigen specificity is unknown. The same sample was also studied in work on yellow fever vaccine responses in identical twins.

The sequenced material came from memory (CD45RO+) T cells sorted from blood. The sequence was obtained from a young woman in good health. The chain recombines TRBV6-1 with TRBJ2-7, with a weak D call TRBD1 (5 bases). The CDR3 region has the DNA TGTGCCAGCAGAGGGCTGAAGGGGACCTACGAGCAGTACTTC. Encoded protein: CASRGLKGTYEQYF.